These 5 T cell receptor beta chains were all obtained from the same sample, sequenced in a study of human T cells and chemical hapten exposure. As for time point: patch test 1, 2 weeks after DPC sensitization. Treatment indicated: therapeutic diphenylcyclopropenone sensitization with weekly scalp DPC. TCRdb fed the RACE reads into MiXCR, producing one record per CDR3 protein. The profile covers approximately 350,000 distinct CDR3 sequences, with approximately 6.9% appearing a single time and 7.5% to 8.5% taken by the ten largest. Sequenced here: whole blood, sampled in connection with sensitization to the hapten diphenylcyclopropenone (DPC). The receptor source for this set is a woman under 30 with alopecia areata. Some clones in this sample may be carry-over from other donors' samples.

This clonotype was seen a few times. This chain joins TRBV2 and TRBJ2-7; D not resolved. From germline, CDR1 is SNHLY and CDR2 FYNNEI. The CDR3 consists of 14 residues. V was pared by 8 bases and J by 0 bases, with 14 bases between. CDR3 residues: CASGKGHSSYEQYF. Here the CDR3 DNA reads TGTGCCAGCGGGAAGGGTCACAGCTCCTACGAGCAGTACTTC. The whole variable domain, filled in from reference TRBV2 and TRBJ2-7, reads EPEVTQTPSHQVTQMGQEVILRCVPISNHLYFYWYRQILGQKVEFLVSFYNNEISEKSEIFDDQFSVERPDGSNFTLKIRSTKLEDSAMYFCASGKGHSSYEQYFGPGTRLTVT.

This clonotype has ten or more counts. The chain combines TRBV29-1 with TRBJ2-3; TRBD2 is a possible D gene (6 bases). Trimming removed 6 bases at V and 2 bases at J, with 15 bases between. This CDR3 is 14 amino acids long. Germline assignment: CDR1 SQVTM and CDR2 ANQGSEA. The CDR3 nucleotides read TGCAGCGTCATGGAGGGAGACTACACAGATACGCAGTATTTT. Protein product: CSVMEGDYTDTQYF.

This clonotype has ten or more counts. V gene TRBV28 combines with J gene TRBJ1-5; D is uncertain. The CDR3 sequence is 12 residues long. The germline V gene encodes CDR1 MDHEN and CDR2 SYDVKM. The V end lost 3 bases, the J end lost 3 bases, and 3 bases lay between the germline ends. CDR3 sequence (DNA): TGTGCCAGCAGTTTCCTCAATCAGCCCCAGCATTTT. This translates into CASSFLNQPQHF.

This clonotype was picked up many times. J is TRBJ2-7 and V is TRBV6-2 or TRBV6-3; D is unclear. Trimming took off 2 bases at V and 2 bases at J, with 4 bases between the two ends. Germline CDR1 reads MNHEY; CDR2 reads SVGEGT. The CDR3 runs to 12 residues. The CDR3 region is CASSYRPYEQYF. The DNA for the CDR3 is TGTGCCAGCAGTTACCGGCCCTACGAGCAGTACTTC.

This clonotype has more than one count but fewer than ten. The V and J genes are TRBV6-1 and TRBJ1-6; maybe TRBD1 (6 bases). V gave up 1 base and J gave up 5 bases, with 9 bases separating them. From germline, CDR1 is MNHNS and CDR2 SASEGT. This CDR3 spans 15 amino acids. CDR3 residues: CASSEVNRDNSPLHF. The CDR3 region has the DNA TGTGCCAGCAGTGAAGTTAACAGGGATAATTCACCCCTCCACTTT.